The 29 T cell receptor beta chains presented below share a single source sample, sequenced in a study of T cell responses to AZD1222 COVID-19 vaccine. Some clones are missing from TCRdb's copy, which holds only in-frame ones; the method was immunoSEQ multiplex PCR. The sample has over 20,000 clones, 88% seen once; the top ten hold less than 3.5%. The starting material was peripheral blood, obtained 28 days after the second AZD1222 dose. The source of these receptors is an adult who received the AZD1222 COVID-19 vaccine.

This chain joins TRBV5-6 and TRBJ1-5; D remains unclear. In germline, CDR1 is SGHDT, CDR2 YYEEEE. The CDR3 contains 13 residues. V was cut by 0 bases and J by 5 bases, with 6 bases left in between. In nucleotides, the CDR3 is TGTGCCAGCAGCTTGGGAAGGTATCAGCCCCAGCATTTT. This translates into CASSLGRYQPQHF.

This rearrangement joins TRBV2 to TRBJ1-2, with 9 nucleotides matching TRBD1. The CDR3 loop spans 16 amino acids. V was pared by 0 bases and J by 8 bases, with 10 bases of the junction left unmatched. Germline V gives CDR1 SNHLY, CDR2 FYNNEI. CDR3 residues: CASSEAQRDRERGYTF. The CDR3 DNA sequence: TGTGCCAGCAGTGAAGCGCAAAGGGACAGGGAGAGAGGCTACACCTTC.

This clone was picked up one time. This sequence joins TRBV29-1 and TRBJ2-2; 8 bases are shared with TRBD2. The junction had 10 bases not matched to a gene; V was cut back by 6 bases and J by 4 bases. This CDR3 is built from 15 residues. Per the germline V gene, CDR1 is SQVTM and CDR2 is ANQGSEA. This chain's CDR3 is CSVTPTSGLTGELFF. Here the CDR3 DNA reads TGCAGCGTGACACCTACTAGCGGCCTCACCGGGGAGCTGTTTTTT.

The rearrangement joins TRBV19 to TRBJ1-2; D not certain. V lost 11 bases and J lost 0, with 7 bases in between. The V gene's germline CDR1 is LNHDA and CDR2 SQIVND (reference sequence). The CDR3 is 11 amino acids. The CDR3 bases are TGTGCCCTTGGAGCTAACTATGGCTACACCTTC. The encoded protein is CALGANYGYTF.

This clone was counted between two and nine times. The rearrangement uses TRBV5-6 and TRBJ1-2, with a weak D call TRBD1 (6 bases). The CDR3 totals 13 residues. Trimming removed 0 bases at V and 4 bases at J, with 7 bases between. Germline V lookup: CDR1 SGHDT, CDR2 YYEEEE. CDR3 residues: CASSLGGGYGYTF. The CDR3 DNA sequence: TGTGCCAGCAGCTTGGGAGGGGGCTATGGCTACACCTTC. Full variable domain (rest looked up from reference TRBV5-6 and TRBJ1-2): DAGVTQSPTHLIKTRGQQVTLRCSPKSGHDTVSWYQQALGQGPQFIFQYYEEEERQRGNFPDRFSGHQFPNYSSELNVNALLLGDSALYLCASSLGGGYGYTFGSGTRLTVV.

The genes are TRBV10-1 and TRBJ2-7; D is unclear. CDR1 is WNHNN and CDR2 is SYGVQD in the germline V gene (reference sequence). The CDR3 length is 18 residues. The ends were cut back, 0 bases at V and 0 bases at J, with 18 bases in the middle. The CDR3 reads CASSESTPRVPFSYEQYF. The CDR3, as DNA: TGCGCCAGCAGTGAGTCGACCCCACGGGTCCCCTTCTCCTACGAGCAGTACTTC.

The chain is built from TRBV10-1 and TRBJ2-1; TRBD2 agrees at 8 bases. The CDR3 runs 14 residues. Germline CDR1 is WNHNN and CDR2 is SYGVQD (reference sequence). Unmatched junction bases numbered 7, after V lost 5 bases and J lost 7 bases. CDR3 DNA: TGCGCCAGCAGTTCGCGGGGGGCAATTAATGAGCAGTTCTTC. Amino acids: CASSSRGAINEQFF.

The chain uses TRBV2 and TRBJ2-7, with 7 bases fitting TRBD2. J was trimmed by 6 bases and V by 5 bases; bases with no gene match: 10. Germline assignment: CDR1 SNHLY and CDR2 FYNNEI. The CDR3 covers 14 residues. The CDR3 loop is CASSSKGWGGEQYF. The CDR3 DNA is TGTGCCAGCAGTTCCAAAGGTTGGGGGGGCGAGCAGTACTTC.

The chain recombines TRBV9 with TRBJ1-3; D is uncertain. The V and J ends lost 3 bases and 7 bases respectively, with 17 bases between them. The CDR3 runs to 15 residues. Per germline, CDR1 SGDLS and CDR2 YYNGEE. This CDR3 reads CASSGQAADPNTIYF. For the CDR3, the DNA is TGTGCCAGCAGCGGACAAGCTGCGGACCCGAACACCATATATTTT.

The chain joins TRBV28 to TRBJ1-5; no definite D call. Trimming took 7 bases from V and 0 from J, leaving 7 bases between them. CDR1 is MDHEN and CDR2 is SYDVKM in the germline V gene. This CDR3 has 13 amino acids. The CDR3 nucleotides read TGTGCCAGCACCGGGTATAGCAATCAGCCCCAGCATTTT. It translates to CASTGYSNQPQHF.

The V call is TRBV3-1 (or the pseudogene TRBV3-2), the J call TRBJ1-2; no definite D call. Germline CDR1 reads LGHDT; CDR2 reads YNNKEL (reference sequence). Trimming took off 0 bases at V and 4 bases at J, with 15 bases between the two ends. There are 16 residues in the CDR3. CDR3 sequence: CASSQDQIGIPYGYTF. The CDR3 coding sequence is TGTGCCAGCAGCCAAGATCAGATAGGGATCCCCTATGGCTACACCTTC.

The chain joins TRBV19 to TRBJ2-3; 10 nucleotides agree with TRBD2. CDR1 is LNHDA, CDR2 SQIVND, per germline (reference sequence). The CDR3 contains 15 residues. J gave up 6 bases and V 3 bases, and 6 bases lay outside the gene matches. CDR3 sequence: CASSIIAGGGDTQYF. The CDR3 DNA is TGTGCCAGTAGTATTATAGCGGGGGGCGGGGATACGCAGTATTTT.

The rearrangement uses TRBV5-1 and TRBJ2-1; 8 bases match TRBD2. J gave up 5 bases and V 0 bases, and 7 bases lay outside the gene matches. The germline gives CDR1 SGHRS, CDR2 YFSETQ. The CDR3 loop spans 16 amino acids. In DNA form, the CDR3 reads TGCGCCAGCAGCTTGGCCGGAGCGGGGGTAAACAATGAGCAGTTCTTC. Translation gives CASSLAGAGVNNEQFF.

This chain joins TRBV28 and TRBJ2-1; D is perhaps TRBD1 or TRBD2 (5 bases each). The ends were cut back, 2 bases at V and 11 bases at J, with 10 bases in the middle. Germline CDR1 MDHEN, CDR2 SYDVKM. The CDR3 totals 12 residues. Here the CDR3 reads CASSLSEGKQFF. CDR3 bases: TGTGCCAGCAGTTTAAGTGAGGGGAAGCAGTTCTTC.

The chain employs TRBV9 and TRBJ1-2; TRBD1 matches at 7 bases. V trimming: 3 bases; J trimming: 5 bases; junction bases outside the gene matches: 10. This CDR3 contains 15 residues. Germline V gene sequence: CDR1 SGDLS, CDR2 YYNGEE. The CDR3 DNA sequence: TGTGCCAGCAGCGATCCACAGGGGATGATTTATGGCTACACCTTC. Its protein is CASSDPQGMIYGYTF. The complete variable domain, with remaining parts taken from reference TRBV9 and TRBJ1-2, reads DSGVTQTPKHLITATGQRVTLRCSPRSGDLSVYWYQQSLDQGLQFLIQYYNGEERAKGNILERFSAQQFPDLHSELNLSSLELGDSALYFCASSDPQGMIYGYTFGSGTRLTVV.

The genes are TRBV3-1 (or the pseudogene TRBV3-2) and TRBJ2-7, with 10 bases lining up with TRBD1. The CDR3 spans 18 residues. J gave up 4 bases and V 2 bases, and 14 bases lay outside the gene matches. Germline loops: CDR1 LGHDT, CDR2 YNNKEL (reference sequence). Written as DNA, the CDR3 is TGTGCCAGCAGCCAACTGCTGCCGATCGACAGGGGGCGATACGAGCAGTACTTC. Translation: CASSQLLPIDRGRYEQYF.

This clone was counted between two and nine times. The chain joins TRBV6-4 to TRBJ1-2; no clear D. This CDR3 is built from 13 residues. CDR1 and CDR2 from the germline V gene are MRHNA and SNTAGT. V lost 6 bases, J lost 6 bases, and 14 bases lay in between. The CDR3 region has the DNA TGTGCCAGCAGAGGAAGTGACTTAAATGGCTACACCTTC. It translates to CASRGSDLNGYTF.

The chain recombines TRBV6-2 or TRBV6-3 with TRBJ1-1; a possible D gene is TRBD1 (6 bases). This CDR3 comprises 14 residues. The V gene lost 6 bases and the J gene lost 4 bases, with 15 bases spanning the gap. The V gene's germline CDR1 is MNHEY and CDR2 SVGEGT. CDR3 protein: CASSEQGKGTEAFF. The CDR3 DNA reads TGTGCCAGCAGCGAGCAGGGGAAGGGCACTGAAGCTTTCTTT.

The chain carries TRBV5-5 and TRBJ2-3; 10 bases map to TRBD2. Germline V gives CDR1 SGHKS, CDR2 YYEKEE (reference sequence). With V trimmed by 1 base and J by 4 bases, 6 bases remained unmatched. This CDR3 has 16 amino acids. Here the CDR3 reads CASSLLPSGGADTQYF. CDR3 nucleotides: TGTGCCAGCAGCTTGCTACCTAGCGGGGGAGCAGATACGCAGTATTTT.

V gene TRBV9 combines with J gene TRBJ1-2; possible D gene TRBD1, 6 bases. The CDR3 runs 15 residues. Germline loops: CDR1 SGDLS, CDR2 YYNGEE. Deletions cut 0 bases from V and 8 bases from J, with 17 bases between. CDR3 loop: CASSVGDGGSIGYTF. Written as DNA, the CDR3 is TGTGCCAGCAGCGTAGGGGACGGGGGCTCTATAGGCTACACCTTC.

The chain recombines TRBV5-1 with TRBJ1-2; TRBD1 aligns across 8 bases. Germline values: CDR1 SGHRS, CDR2 YFSETQ. With 0 bases clipped from V and 4 bases from J, the junction kept 5 bases outside the gene matches. This CDR3 has 15 amino acids. DNA for the CDR3: TGCGCCAGCAGCTTGGGGGACAGGACTACCTATGGCTACACCTTC. Its translation: CASSLGDRTTYGYTF.

J is TRBJ1-1 and V is TRBV29-1, with 7 positions matching TRBD1. The CDR3 extends over 13 amino acids. V was pared by 5 bases and J by 4 bases, with 7 bases of the junction left unmatched. In germline, CDR1 is SQVTM, CDR2 ANQGSEA. This CDR3 reads CSVQRTGATEAFF. The CDR3 nucleotides are TGCAGCGTTCAGAGGACAGGCGCCACTGAAGCTTTCTTT.

The V and J genes are TRBV6-5 and TRBJ1-5; 7 nucleotides line up with TRBD1. Germline CDR1 reads MNHEY; CDR2 reads SVGAGI. V lost 2 bases and J lost 4; bases outside the gene matches: 2. The CDR3 consists of 14 residues. CDR3 sequence (DNA): TGTGCCAGCAGTTACGGCAGGGGGAATCAGCCCCAGCATTTT. Translated, it gives CASSYGRGNQPQHF.

This chain connects TRBV14 to TRBJ1-1; D gene unclear. Germline V gives CDR1 SGHDN, CDR2 FVKESK. This CDR3 comprises 16 residues. Trimming took 4 bases from V and 2 from J, leaving 17 bases between them. CDR3 in DNA: TGTGCCAGCAGCCTTTACAGACCGTCCCTAAACACTGAAGCTTTCTTT. Amino acid sequence: CASSLYRPSLNTEAFF.

The chain is built from TRBV2 and TRBJ2-7, with TRBD2 as a possible D gene (6 bases). Between the trimmed V and J ends, which lost 4 bases and 4 bases, there was a span of 17 bases. Germline-derived CDR1 and CDR2 are SNHLY and FYNNEI. The length of the CDR3 is 15 residues. DNA for the CDR3: TGTGCCAGCAGTGTTGGGACGTTGGGGGGATACGAGCAGTACTTC. This codes for CASSVGTLGGYEQYF.

The V and J genes are TRBV7-2 and TRBJ1-6; tentatively, D is TRBD1 (5 bases). CDR1 and CDR2 from the germline V gene are SGHTA and FQGNSA. The V end was cut by 5 bases, the J end by 9 bases, with 17 bases between. There are 15 residues in the CDR3. In nucleotides, the CDR3 is TGTGCCAGCAGCCCCTTCGGAGGGGATCGTTCACCCCTCCACTTT. Translating gives CASSPFGGDRSPLHF.

V and J are TRBV10-3 and TRBJ2-7, with D tentatively TRBD1 (6 bases). The germline V gene has CDR1 ENHRY and CDR2 SYGVKD. The CDR3 is 14 residues long. The germline V and J ends were trimmed by 6 bases and 0 bases, with 12 bases remaining between them. The chain's CDR3 is CAISQGTSSYEQYF. Here the CDR3 DNA reads TGTGCCATCAGCCAAGGGACATCCTCCTACGAGCAGTACTTC.

The chain uses TRBV24-1 and TRBJ2-1, with 8 bases identical to TRBD1. Germline trimming cut 0 bases from V and 5 bases from J; bases unmatched to any gene: 5. Germline values: CDR1 KGHDR, CDR2 SFDVKD. CDR3 length: 16 residues. The CDR3 nucleotides are TGTGCCACCAGTGATTTGACAGGGGGAGAGGACAATGAGCAGTTCTTC. It specifies CATSDLTGGEDNEQFF.

This clone was seen once. The genes are TRBV14 and TRBJ2-7; no clear D gene. CDR3 length equals 14 residues. In germline, CDR1 is SGHDN, CDR2 FVKESK. Deletions cut 1 base from V and 3 bases from J, with 10 bases between. CDR3 sequence: CASSQGIRNYEQYF. Written as DNA, the CDR3 is TGTGCCAGCAGCCAAGGTATAAGGAACTACGAGCAGTACTTC.